This TCR beta chain was captured in a study of PD-1 blockade in classical Hodgkin lymphoma. Study observations and caveats: Possibly reflecting disease activity or prior therapy, repertoire differences have causes that remain undefined. Newly diagnosed patients reportedly trailed healthy donors in baseline TCR diversity.

TCRdb keeps only in-frame clones here, not all; method: immunoSEQ multiplex PCR. The data show tens of thousands of clones, approximately 91% seen once. On this clone: The antigen remains undetermined.

The sample's time point: newly diagnosed, previously untreated cHL patient sample. Comparison came from newly diagnosed, untreated classical Hodgkin lymphoma PBMCs. This CDR3 is 15 amino acids long. V dropped 2 bases and J dropped 0 bases, with 11 bases sitting between them. Germline CDR1 reads WNHNN; CDR2 reads SYGVQD (reference sequence). The source material was peripheral blood mononuclear cells (PBMCs). The chain joins TRBV10-1 to TRBJ2-7, with TRBD2 as a possible D gene (5 bases). This TCR derives from a human donor with classical Hodgkin lymphoma. In DNA form, the CDR3 reads TGCGCCAGCAGTGAGAACTTTGGGAGCTCCTACGAGCAGTACTTC. This codes for CASSENFGSSYEQYF.